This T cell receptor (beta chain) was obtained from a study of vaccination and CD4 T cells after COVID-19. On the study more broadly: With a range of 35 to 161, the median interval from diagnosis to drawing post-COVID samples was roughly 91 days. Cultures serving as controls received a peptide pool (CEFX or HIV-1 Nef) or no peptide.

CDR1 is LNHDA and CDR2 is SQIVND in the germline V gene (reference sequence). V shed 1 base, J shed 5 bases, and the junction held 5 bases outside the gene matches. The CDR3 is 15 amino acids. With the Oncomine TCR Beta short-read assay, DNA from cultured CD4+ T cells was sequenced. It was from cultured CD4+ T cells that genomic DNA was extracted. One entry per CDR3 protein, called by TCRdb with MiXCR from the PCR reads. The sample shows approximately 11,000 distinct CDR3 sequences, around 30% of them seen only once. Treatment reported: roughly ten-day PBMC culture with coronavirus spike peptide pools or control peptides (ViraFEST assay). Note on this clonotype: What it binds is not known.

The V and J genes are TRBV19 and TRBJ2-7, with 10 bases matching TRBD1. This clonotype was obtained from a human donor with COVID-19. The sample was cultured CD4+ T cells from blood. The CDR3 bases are TGTGCCAGTAGTATAGGCCGGGACAGGGGCCACGAGCAGTACTTC. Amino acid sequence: CASSIGRDRGHEQYF. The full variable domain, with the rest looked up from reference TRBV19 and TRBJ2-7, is DGGITQSPKYLFRKEGQNVTLSCEQNLNHDAMYWYRQDPGQGLRLIYYSQIVNDFQKGDIAEGYSVSREKKESFPLTVTSAQKNPTAFYLCASSIGRDRGHEQYFGPGTRLTVT.